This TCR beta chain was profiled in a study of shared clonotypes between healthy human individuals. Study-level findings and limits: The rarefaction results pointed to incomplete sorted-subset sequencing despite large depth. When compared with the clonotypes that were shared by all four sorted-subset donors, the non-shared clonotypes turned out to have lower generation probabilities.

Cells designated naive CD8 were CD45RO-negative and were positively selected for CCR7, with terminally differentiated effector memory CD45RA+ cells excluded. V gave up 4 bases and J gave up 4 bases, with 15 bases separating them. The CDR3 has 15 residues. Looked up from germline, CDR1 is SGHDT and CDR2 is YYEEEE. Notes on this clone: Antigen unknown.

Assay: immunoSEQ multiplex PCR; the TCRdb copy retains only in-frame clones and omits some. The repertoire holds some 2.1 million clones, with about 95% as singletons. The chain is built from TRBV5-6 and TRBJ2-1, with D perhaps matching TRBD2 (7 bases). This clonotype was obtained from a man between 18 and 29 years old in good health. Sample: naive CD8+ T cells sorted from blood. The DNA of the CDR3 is TGTGCCAGCAGCCCGGCGGGGGCGGGATACAATGAGCAGTTCTTC. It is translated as CASSPAGAGYNEQFF.